The next 5 T cell receptor delta chains were all read from a single sample in a study of gamma-delta chains in newborns, infants, children. With CATT, TCRdb re-called clones from the reads. This table has more than 6,000 delta-chain clones, around 1.9% appearing once. Sequenced: blood. These receptors all come from a child who was a newborn, infant or young child, either healthy, febrile or measles-vaccinated (not recorded which).

As for this clone: TCRdb has a much larger clone's protein, which differs at residue 9 from the translation of this DNA, likely because of a read error; what is shown is the protein translated from the DNA. This chain connects TRDV2 to TRDJ1, with D perhaps TRDD3 (5 bases). Trimming removed 6 bases at V and 0 bases at J, with 25 bases between. Germline V gene lookup returns CDR1 GEAIGNYY and CDR2 EKD. There are 18 residues in the CDR3. CDR3: CACLPVRGVPSYTDKLIF. CDR3 DNA sequence: TGTGCCTGTTTACCCGTCCGGGGGGTACCCTCCTACACCGATAAACTCATCTTT.

This clone has a handful of counts. The protein given by TCRdb reflects a much larger clone and differs at residue 13 from this DNA's translation, likely from a read error; the protein shown is the DNA's translation. This chain joins TRDV2 and TRDJ3; 10 bases align to TRDD3. This CDR3 spans 19 amino acids. Per the germline V gene, CDR1 is GEAIGNYY and CDR2 is EKD. DNA for the CDR3: TGTGCCTGTGACTCCGTACTGGGGGATGGCTCCTGGGGCACCCGACAGATGTTTTTC. Its protein is CACDSVLGDGSWGTRQMFF.

As regards this clone: This DNA translates differently at residue 14 from the TCRdb protein, which is that of a much larger clone; a read error is likely, and the protein shown is the DNA's own translation. The chain carries TRDV2 and TRDJ2; 9 bases agree with TRDD3. Looked up from germline, CDR1 is GEAIGNYY and CDR2 is EKD. CDR3 length: 16 residues. The CDR3: CACDTVGDILTAQPFF. The CDR3 region has the DNA TGTGCCTGTGACACCGTGGGGGATATTTTGACAGCACAACCCTTCTTT.

The chain joins TRDV2 to TRDJ3; 12 bases agree with TRDD3. With V trimmed by 3 bases and J by 0 bases, 14 bases remained unmatched. This CDR3 is 22 amino acids long. Per germline, CDR1 GEAIGNYY and CDR2 EKD. The CDR3 loop reads CACDDVLGDTYHGSWDTRQMFF. The CDR3 DNA reads as TGTGCCTGTGACGACGTACTGGGGGATACTTATCACGGCTCCTGGGACACCCGACAGATGTTTTTC.

In the case of this clone: TCRdb lists the protein of a much larger clone for this DNA, which differs at residue 3, so this is likely a read error; the protein given here is translated from the DNA itself. This rearrangement joins TRDV2 to TRDJ3; 7 nucleotides line up with TRDD3. The germline V gene has CDR1 GEAIGNYY and CDR2 EKD. CDR3 length: 18 residues. The chain's CDR3 is CARDTLGDSSWDTRQMFF. For the CDR3, the DNA is TGTGCCCGTGACACCTTGGGGGACAGCTCCTGGGACACCCGACAGATGTTTTTC.